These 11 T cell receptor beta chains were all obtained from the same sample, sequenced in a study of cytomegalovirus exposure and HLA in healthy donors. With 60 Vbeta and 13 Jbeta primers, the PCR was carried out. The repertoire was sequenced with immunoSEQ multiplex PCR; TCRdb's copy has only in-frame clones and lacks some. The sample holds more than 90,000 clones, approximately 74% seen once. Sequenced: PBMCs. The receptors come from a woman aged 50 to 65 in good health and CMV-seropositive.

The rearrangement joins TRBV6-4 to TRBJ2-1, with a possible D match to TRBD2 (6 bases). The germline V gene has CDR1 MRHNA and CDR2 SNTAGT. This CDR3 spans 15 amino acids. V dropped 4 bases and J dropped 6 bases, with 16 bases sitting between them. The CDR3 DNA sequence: TGTGCCAGCAGTGCCGAGATTGCAGCGGGCAATGAGCAGTTCTTC. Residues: CASSAEIAAGNEQFF.

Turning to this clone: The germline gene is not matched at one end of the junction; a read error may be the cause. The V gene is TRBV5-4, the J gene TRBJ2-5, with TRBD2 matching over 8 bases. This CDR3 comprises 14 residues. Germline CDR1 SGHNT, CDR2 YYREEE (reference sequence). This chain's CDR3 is CASKPLAGQETRYF. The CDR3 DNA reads TGTGCCAGCAAACCCTTAGCGGGGCAAGAGACCCGGTACTTC.

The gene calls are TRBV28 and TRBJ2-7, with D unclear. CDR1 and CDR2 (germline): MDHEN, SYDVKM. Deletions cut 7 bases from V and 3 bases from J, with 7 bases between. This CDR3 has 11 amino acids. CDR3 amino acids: CASTLGYEQYF. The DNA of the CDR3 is TGTGCCAGCACCCTAGGCTACGAGCAGTACTTC.

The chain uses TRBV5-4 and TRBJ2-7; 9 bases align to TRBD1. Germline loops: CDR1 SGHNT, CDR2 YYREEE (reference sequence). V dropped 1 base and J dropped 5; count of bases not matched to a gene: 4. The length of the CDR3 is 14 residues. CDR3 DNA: TGTGCCAGCAGCTTGATGGGACAGGGTCACGAGCAGTACTTC. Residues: CASSLMGQGHEQYF.

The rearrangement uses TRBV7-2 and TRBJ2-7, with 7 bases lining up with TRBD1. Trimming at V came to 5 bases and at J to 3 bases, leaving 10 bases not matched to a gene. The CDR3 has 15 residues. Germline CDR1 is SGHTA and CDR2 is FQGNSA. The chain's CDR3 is CASSKGGLDYYEQYF. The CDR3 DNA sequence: TGTGCCAGCAGCAAAGGGGGCCTCGATTACTACGAGCAGTACTTC.

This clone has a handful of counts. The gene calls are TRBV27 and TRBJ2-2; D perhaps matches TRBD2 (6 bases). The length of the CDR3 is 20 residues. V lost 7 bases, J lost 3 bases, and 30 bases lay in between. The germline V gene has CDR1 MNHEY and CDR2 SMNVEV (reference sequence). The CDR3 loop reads CASTPPSMAQGGRDTGELFF. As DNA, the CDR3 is TGTGCCAGCACCCCTCCTTCAATGGCCCAGGGAGGTCGGGACACCGGGGAGCTGTTTTTT.

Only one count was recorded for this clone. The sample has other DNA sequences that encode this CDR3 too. Here the CDR3 DNA reads TGCAGCGTTGCGGCGGGCGAGCAGTACTTC. This gives the protein CSVAAGEQYF. The J gene is TRBJ2-7, the V gene TRBV29-1, with D perhaps TRBD2 (5 bases). The CDR3 runs to 10 residues. Germline V lookup: CDR1 SQVTM, CDR2 ANQGSEA. Between the trimmed V and J ends, which lost 4 bases and 6 bases, there was a span of 7 bases.

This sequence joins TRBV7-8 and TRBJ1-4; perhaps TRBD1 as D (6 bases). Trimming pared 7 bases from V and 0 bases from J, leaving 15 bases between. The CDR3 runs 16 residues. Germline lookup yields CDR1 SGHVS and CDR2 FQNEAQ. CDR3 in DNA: TGTGCCAGCACCCCCGTACGGACAGCAACTAATGAAAAACTGTTTTTT. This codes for CASTPVRTATNEKLFF.

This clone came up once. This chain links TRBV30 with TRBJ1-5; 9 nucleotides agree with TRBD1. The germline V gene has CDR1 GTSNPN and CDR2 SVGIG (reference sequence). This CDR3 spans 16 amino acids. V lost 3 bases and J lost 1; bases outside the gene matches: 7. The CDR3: CAWRPGTGFSNQPQHF. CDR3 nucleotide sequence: TGTGCCTGGAGACCCGGGACAGGGTTCAGCAATCAGCCCCAGCATTTT.

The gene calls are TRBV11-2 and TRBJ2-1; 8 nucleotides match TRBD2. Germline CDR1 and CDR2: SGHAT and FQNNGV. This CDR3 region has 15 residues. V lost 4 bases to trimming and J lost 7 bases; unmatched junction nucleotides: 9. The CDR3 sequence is CASSSTRGASNEQFF. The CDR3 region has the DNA TGTGCCAGCAGCTCCACGCGGGGGGCCAGTAATGAGCAGTTCTTC.

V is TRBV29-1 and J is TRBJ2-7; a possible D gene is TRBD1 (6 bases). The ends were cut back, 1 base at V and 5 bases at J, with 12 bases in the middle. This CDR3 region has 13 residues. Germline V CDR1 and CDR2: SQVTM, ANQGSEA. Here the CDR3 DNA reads TGCAGCGTTGAAGGGGACAAAACCAACGAGCAGTACTTC. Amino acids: CSVEGDKTNEQYF.